This TCR beta chain derives from a study of identical twins. Germline assignment: CDR1 ENHRY and CDR2 SYGVKD. Trimming stripped 2 bases from V and 1 base from J, with 5 bases between. The CDR3 is 13 amino acids. From the 5' RACE reads, TCRdb called clonotypes with MiXCR, one entry per CDR3 protein. The data hold 200,000 to 250,000 distinct CDR3 sequences, with around 6.8% observed a single time. Findings and caveats of the study: Because invariant MAIT and iNKT cells could be present, zero-insertion analyses could be partly confounded.

This clonotype was detected many times. Its antigen is still unknown. The same data also went into a second study, on yellow fever vaccine responses in identical twins.

This chain links TRBV10-3 with TRBJ1-1; D not resolved. Sequenced sample: memory (CD45RO+) T cells sorted from blood. The receptor was isolated from a woman between 18 and 29 years old in good health. CDR3 bases: TGTGCCATCAGTGAGCGGAAGAACACTGAAGCTTTCTTT. Translation: CAISERKNTEAFF.